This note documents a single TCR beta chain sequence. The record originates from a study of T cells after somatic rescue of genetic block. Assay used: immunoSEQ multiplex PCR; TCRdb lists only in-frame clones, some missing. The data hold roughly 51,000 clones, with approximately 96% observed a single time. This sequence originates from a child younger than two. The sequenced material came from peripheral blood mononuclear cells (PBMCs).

CDR3 in DNA: TGTGCCAGCAGCTTGTTGTCGGGAACGGGGCAAGAGACCCAGTACTTC. Translated: CASSLLSGTGQETQYF. The chain is built from TRBV5-4 and TRBJ2-5; possibly TRBD2 for D (5 bases). The germline V and J ends were trimmed by 1 base and 2 bases, with 15 bases remaining between them. Germline V gene data show CDR1 as SGHNT and CDR2 as YYREEE (reference sequence). This CDR3 is 16 amino acids long.